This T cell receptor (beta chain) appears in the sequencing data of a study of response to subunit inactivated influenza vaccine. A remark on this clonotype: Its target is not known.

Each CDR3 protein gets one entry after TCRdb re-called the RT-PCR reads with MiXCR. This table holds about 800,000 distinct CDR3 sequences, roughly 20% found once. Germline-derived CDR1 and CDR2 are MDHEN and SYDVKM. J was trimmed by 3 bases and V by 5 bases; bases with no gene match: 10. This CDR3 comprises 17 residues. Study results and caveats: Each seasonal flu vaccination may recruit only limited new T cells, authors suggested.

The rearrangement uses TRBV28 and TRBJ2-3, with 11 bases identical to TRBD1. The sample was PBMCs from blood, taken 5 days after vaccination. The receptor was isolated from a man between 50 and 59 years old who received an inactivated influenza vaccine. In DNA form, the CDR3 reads TGTGCCAGCAGTCCCGGACAGGGGGCTTTTGGAACAGATACGCAGTATTTT. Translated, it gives CASSPGQGAFGTDTQYF.